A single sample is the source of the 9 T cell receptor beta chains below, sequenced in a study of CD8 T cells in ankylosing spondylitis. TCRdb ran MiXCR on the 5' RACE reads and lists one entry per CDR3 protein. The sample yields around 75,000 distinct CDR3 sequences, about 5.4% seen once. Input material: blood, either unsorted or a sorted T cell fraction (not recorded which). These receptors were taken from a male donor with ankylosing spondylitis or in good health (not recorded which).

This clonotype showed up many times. The CDR3: CASSTPGTLNEQFF. CDR3 DNA sequence: TGCGCCAGCAGCACCCCTGGGACCCTCAATGAGCAGTTCTTC. The chain carries TRBV5-1 and TRBJ2-1, with D perhaps matching TRBD1 or TRBD2 (5 bases each). V lost 4 bases and J 6 bases, leaving 14 bases between the germline ends. The CDR3 loop spans 14 amino acids. Germline V gene lookup returns CDR1 SGHRS and CDR2 YFSETQ. Complete variable domain (other parts from reference TRBV5-1 and TRBJ2-1): KAGVTQTPRYLIKTRGQQVTLSCSPISGHRSVSWYQQTPGQGLQFLFEYFSETQRNKGNFPGRFSGRQFSNSRSEMNVSTLELGDSALYLCASSTPGTLNEQFFGPGTRLTVL.

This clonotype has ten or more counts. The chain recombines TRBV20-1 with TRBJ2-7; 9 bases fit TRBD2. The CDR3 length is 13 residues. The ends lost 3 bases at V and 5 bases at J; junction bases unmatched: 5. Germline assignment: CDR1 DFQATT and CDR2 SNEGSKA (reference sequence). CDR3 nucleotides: TGCAGTGCTAGGCGCGGGGGGGCCCACGAGCAGTACTTC. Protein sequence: CSARRGGAHEQYF.

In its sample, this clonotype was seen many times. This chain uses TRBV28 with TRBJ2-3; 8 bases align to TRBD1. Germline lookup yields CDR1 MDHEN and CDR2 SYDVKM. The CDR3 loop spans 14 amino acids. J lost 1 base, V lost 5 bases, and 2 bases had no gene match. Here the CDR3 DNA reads TGTGCCAGCAGTCGGACAGGGCGCACAGATACGCAGTATTTT. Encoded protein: CASSRTGRTDTQYF.

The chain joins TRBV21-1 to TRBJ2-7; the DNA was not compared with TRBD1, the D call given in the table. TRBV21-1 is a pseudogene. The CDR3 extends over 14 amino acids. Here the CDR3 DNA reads TGTGCCGTCAAACCAGGGGCAGTAAACTGCGAGCAGTACTTC. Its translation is CAVKPGAVNCEQYF.

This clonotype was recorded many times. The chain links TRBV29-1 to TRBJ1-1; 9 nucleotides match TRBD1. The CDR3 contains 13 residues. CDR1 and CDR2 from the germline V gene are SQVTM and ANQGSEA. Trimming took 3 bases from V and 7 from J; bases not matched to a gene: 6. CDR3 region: CSVEMNRGLEAFF. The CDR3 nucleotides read TGCAGCGTTGAGATGAACAGGGGGCTTGAAGCTTTCTTT.

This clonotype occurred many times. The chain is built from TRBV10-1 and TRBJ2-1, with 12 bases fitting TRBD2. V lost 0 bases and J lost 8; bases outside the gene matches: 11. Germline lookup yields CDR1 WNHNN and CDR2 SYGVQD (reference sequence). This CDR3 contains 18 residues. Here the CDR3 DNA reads TGCGCCAGCAGTGAGTCCTTAGGACTAGCGGGGCCCTTCGATGAGCAGTTCTTC. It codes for CASSESLGLAGPFDEQFF.

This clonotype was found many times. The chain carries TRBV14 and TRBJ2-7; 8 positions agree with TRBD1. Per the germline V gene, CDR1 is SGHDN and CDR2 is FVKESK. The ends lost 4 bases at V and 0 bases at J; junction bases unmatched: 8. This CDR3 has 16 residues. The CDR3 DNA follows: TGTGCCAGCAGCCCGATTGGACAGGGATACTCCTACGAGCAGTACTTC. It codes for CASSPIGQGYSYEQYF.

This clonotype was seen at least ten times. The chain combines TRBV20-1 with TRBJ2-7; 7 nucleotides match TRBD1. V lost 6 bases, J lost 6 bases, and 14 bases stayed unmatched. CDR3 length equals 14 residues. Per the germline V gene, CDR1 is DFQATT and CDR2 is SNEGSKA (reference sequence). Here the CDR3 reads CSAKPGQDGVEQYF. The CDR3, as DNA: TGCAGTGCCAAGCCTGGACAGGACGGGGTCGAGCAGTACTTC.

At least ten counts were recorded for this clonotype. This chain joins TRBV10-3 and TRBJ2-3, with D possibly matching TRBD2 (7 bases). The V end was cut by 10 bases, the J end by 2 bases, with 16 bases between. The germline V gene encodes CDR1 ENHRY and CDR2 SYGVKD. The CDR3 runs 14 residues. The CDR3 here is CATRGGGNTDTQYF. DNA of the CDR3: TGTGCCACCAGAGGGGGGGGAAACACAGATACGCAGTATTTT.